This T cell receptor (beta chain) was retrieved from a study of blood T cell repertoires in COVID-19. Across the study: Samples of COVID-19 (acute and convalescent) were obtained from the United States, Italy and Spain.

The count of this clone is one. Original analysis: Counts of nucleated cells, estimated from reference gene primer amplification, were obtained. Profiled with immunoSEQ multiplex PCR; TCRdb holds only in-frame clones, not every one. Clone size and the V and J calls come from that table; the DNA yielded D and trimming. The sample lists 39,000 or so clones, around four fifths occurring once. The trim removed 5 bases at V and 6 bases at J, leaving 10 bases unmatched. Germline V gene data show CDR1 as KGHDR and CDR2 as SFDVKD. This CDR3 is 17 amino acids long. Input material: peripheral blood. The chain recombines TRBV24-1 with TRBJ1-5; 12 positions match TRBD1. This TCR was sampled from an elderly woman with active or convalescent COVID-19. CDR3 nucleotides: TGTGCCACCAGTGGGGCCGGGACAGGGGGCTTGGCTCAGCCCCAGCATTTT. Encoded protein: CATSGAGTGGLAQPQHF.